This T cell receptor beta chain was captured by sequencing in a study of blood T cell repertoires in COVID-19 (dated by TCRdb to about 2020). Context from the whole study: Samples covering the acute and convalescent phases of COVID-19 were provided by collaborators in the United States, Italy and Spain. The prospective study material was composed of cDNA or gDNA derived from T cells, B-cell-depleted T cells, or PBMCs. The dataset comprised deeply sampled blood TCRbeta repertoires from subjects exposed to, actively infected with, or recovered from COVID-19. The repertoires were made available in a free public database intended to serve as a resource for research on the immune response to SARS-CoV-2. Samples were obtained from the ongoing ImmuneRACE study (first 160 participants) and from roughly 1,300 subjects provided by 6 global collaborators. Sample metadata almost always included a de-identified subject ID, COVID-19 status, age in years and sex. Where HLA class I and class II types were available, the types were taken from metadata supplied by the sample provider, not from assay-based typing.

Study-wide findings and limitations: The quantity of clinical and demographic metadata differed by source and by participant and was supplied without curation.

A remark on this clone: Its antigen is still unknown. Base qualities are not recorded, but no much larger clone differs from it by a single base.

Participants in the prospective study were aged about 18 to 95 years, lived in more than 20 United States geographic areas, and enrolled through a virtual design. Cohort assignment in the prospective study relied on participant-reported clinical history from a screening survey and a study questionnaire. Mobile phlebotomists in the prospective study collected whole blood, serum and a nasopharyngeal or oropharyngeal swab from every participant. Additional blood draws and questionnaires over an approximately 2-month period could optionally be provided by prospective study participants. Prospective study blood samples were shipped either frozen or at room temperature before DNA extraction. TCRbeta CDR3 regions were amplified from genomic DNA by means of the immunoSEQ Assay, a bias-controlled multiplex PCR. The paper's processing steps were these. Nucleated cell counts per sample were estimated from amplification of reference gene primers within the assay. Sequence reads were collapsed and filtered to measure the absolute abundance of every unique TCRbeta CDR3 rearrangement. For each sample, productive Simpson clonality was calculated as the square root of Simpson's diversity index across productive rearrangements. The table was pulled from immuneACCESS by TCRdb, which kept in-frame rearrangements only. Such tables lose some clones; where checked, under half of the loss comes from unresolved V genes, and the rest has no known cause. Clonal size and the V and J genes are those of that table, whereas D and trimming came from the DNA. The sample table holds approximately 140,000 clones, of which roughly 88% were seen once. The ten largest clones represent approximately 1.2% of the sample.

The sequence was collected from a woman in her twenties or thirties with acute COVID-19. The sample was PBMCs or T cells enriched from blood (not recorded which).

The CDR3 sequence is CASSLESLAGTGELFF. The DNA sequence follows: TGTGCCAGCAGCTTAGAGTCACTAGCGGGCACCGGGGAGCTGTTTTTT. The chain was built from TRBV11-2 and TRBJ2-2, with 9 bases matching TRBD2. Spanning cysteine to phenylalanine, the CDR3 consists of 16 amino acids. Here the CDR3 DNA is all that survives: 48 bases in frame from base 1. V lost 0 bases and J lost 4 bases, and the count of bases not matched to a germline gene is 3. From the germline V gene, CDR1 is SGHAT and CDR2 is FQNNGV.